The 11 T cell receptor beta chains in this list originate from one sample, sequenced in a study of breast tumors, draining lymph nodes, adjacent tissues. TCRdb used MiXCR to reprocess the multiplex PCR reads, holding one entry per CDR3 protein. This sample has 24,000 or so distinct CDR3 sequences, with around 23% found just once. The sample comprised breast tumor tissue. All receptors come from a female donor with breast cancer. Some clones in this sample may be carry-over from other donors' samples.

In regard to this clonotype: Being one base from a much bigger clone, this may be a read error. The chain uses TRBV28 and TRBJ2-7; D call uncertain. The V end was cut by 7 bases, the J end by 3 bases, with 13 bases between. This CDR3 is built from 13 residues. Germline values: CDR1 MDHEN, CDR2 SYDVKM. The DNA of the CDR3 is TGTGCCAGCACCGAGGACGCCGGCTACGAGCAGTACTTC. Amino acids: CASTEDAGYEQYF.

This clonotype was counted once. V and J are TRBV20-1 and TRBJ2-3; D may match TRBD1 or TRBD2 (6 bases each). This CDR3 has 15 residues. V was pared by 1 base and J by 1 base, with 12 bases between. Germline V lookup: CDR1 DFQATT, CDR2 SNEGSKA (reference sequence). CDR3 sequence: CSARVIGGGTDTQYF. In DNA, the CDR3 is TGCAGTGCTAGAGTTATCGGGGGCGGCACAGATACGCAGTATTTT.

There are many counts of this clonotype. The V and J genes are TRBV7-8 and TRBJ1-6; D gene unclear. The CDR3 loop spans 13 amino acids. The V gene lost 10 bases and the J gene lost 1 base, with 8 bases spanning the gap. Germline assignment: CDR1 SGHVS and CDR2 FQNEAQ. This chain's CDR3 is CATAGSYNSPLHF. The CDR3 bases are TGTGCCACTGCGGGTTCCTATAATTCACCCCTCCACTTT.

This clonotype was seen at least ten times. This chain links TRBV2 with TRBJ2-2; D is unresolved. The CDR3 spans 16 residues. Germline V gene data show CDR1 as SNHLY and CDR2 as FYNNEI. V was clipped by 4 bases and J by 2 bases, with 14 bases between them. CDR3 DNA sequence: TGTGCCAGCAGTGCCCTGGGCTTTTTAAACACCGGGGAGCTGTTTTTT. It yields the protein CASSALGFLNTGELFF.

The genes are TRBV10-1 and TRBJ2-7, with 12 bases that match TRBD2. The germline gives CDR1 WNHNN, CDR2 SYGVQD (reference sequence). The CDR3 runs 15 residues. The CDR3: CAAVRTSGKAYEQYF. The CDR3 DNA is TGCGCAGCAGTACGGACTAGCGGGAAAGCCTACGAGCAGTACTTC.

This clonotype was counted a few times. The chain combines TRBV4-2 with TRBJ1-1, with a weak D call TRBD1 (6 bases). This CDR3 is 17 amino acids long. Deletions cut 6 bases from V and 1 base from J, with 21 bases between. The germline V gene encodes CDR1 LGHNA and CDR2 YNFKEQ. The CDR3 region is CASRTGVRVEGNTEAFF. The CDR3 DNA follows: TGTGCCAGCAGGACAGGCGTAAGGGTTGAGGGGAACACTGAAGCTTTCTTT.

In its sample, this clonotype was seen many times. The rearrangement uses TRBV30 and TRBJ1-6; tentative D call: TRBD1 (5 bases). Germline V gives CDR1 GTSNPN, CDR2 SVGIG (reference sequence). The CDR3 sequence is 14 residues long. This chain's CDR3 is CAWAWTGVNSPLHF. The CDR3 bases are TGTGCGTGGGCCTGGACGGGGGTTAATTCACCCCTCCACTTT. Complete variable domain (other parts from reference TRBV30 and TRBJ1-6): SQTIHQWPATLVQPVGSPLSLECTVEGTSNPNLYWYRQAAGRGLQLLFYSVGIGQISSEVPQNLSASRPQDRQFILSSKKLLLSDSGFYLCAWAWTGVNSPLHFGNGTRLTVT.

This clonotype showed up many times. This rearrangement joins TRBV7-8 to TRBJ2-3; 13 positions agree with TRBD2. Germline lookup yields CDR1 SGHVS and CDR2 FQNEAQ. The V segment lost 4 bases and the J segment 6 bases; nucleotides outside the gene matches: 7. The CDR3 has 16 residues. The CDR3 protein is CASSSGLAGIPDTQYF. In DNA form, the CDR3 reads TGTGCCAGCAGCTCGGGACTAGCGGGAATCCCGGATACGCAGTATTTT.

The genes are TRBV4-1 and TRBJ1-1; 7 bases agree with TRBD1. The V and J ends lost 1 base and 2 bases, in that order; junction bases with no gene match: 4. CDR1 and CDR2 from the germline V gene are MGHRA and YSYEKL. The length of the CDR3 is 15 residues. CDR3 residues: CASSQARGGNTEAFF. The CDR3 coding sequence is TGCGCCAGCAGCCAAGCAAGAGGGGGCAACACTGAAGCTTTCTTT.

Many counts were recorded for this clonotype. J is TRBJ2-3 and V is TRBV5-1; D is ambiguous. V lost 0 bases to trimming and J lost 3 bases, with 8 bases between them. The CDR3 has 14 amino acids. Germline V CDR1 and CDR2: SGHRS, YFSETQ. The CDR3 nucleotides are TGCGCCAGCAGCTTGGGGCACGGGACAGATACGCAGTATTTT. It specifies CASSLGHGTDTQYF.

The table lists this clonotype with many counts. The V call is TRBV20-1, the J call TRBJ2-3; perhaps TRBD2 as D (5 bases). The CDR3 totals 14 residues. V was clipped by 1 base and J by 0 bases, with 8 bases between them. CDR1 and CDR2 from the germline V gene are DFQATT and SNEGSKA (reference sequence). CDR3 protein: CSARAEASTDTQYF. The CDR3, as DNA: TGCAGTGCTAGAGCGGAGGCTAGCACAGATACGCAGTATTTT.